One sample yielded the 17 T cell receptor beta chains listed below, sequenced in a study of a mutant IDH1 vaccine in newly diagnosed glioma. Assay: immunoSEQ multiplex PCR; the TCRdb copy retains only in-frame clones and omits some. This sample has 50,000 or so clones, with 75% to 90% found just once. Regarding time point: baseline, week 1 (first vaccination visit). Indicated treatment: pre-vaccination baseline after standard-of-care therapy. The source was PBMCs, collected from a glioma patient treated with radiotherapy, temozolomide or both. These receptors came from a man aged 35 to 55 with glioma.

The chain recombines TRBV7-8 with TRBJ1-5; the match to TRBD1 covers 9 bases. Germline lookup yields CDR1 SGHVS and CDR2 FQNEAQ. The CDR3 sequence is 14 residues long. J lost 3 bases, V lost 6 bases, and 3 bases had no gene match. This chain's CDR3 is CASSWDRDNQPQHF. The CDR3 coding sequence is TGTGCCAGCAGTTGGGACAGGGACAATCAGCCCCAGCATTTT.

This clone was recorded only once. The V gene is TRBV9, the J gene TRBJ1-4, with D unresolved. Trimming shortened V by 4 bases and J by 4 bases, and 11 bases separated the two germline ends. The CDR3 is made up of 14 amino acids. Germline V gene data show CDR1 as SGDLS and CDR2 as YYNGEE. CDR3 protein: CASSQEWGNEKLFF. The CDR3 nucleotides are TGTGCCAGCAGCCAAGAGTGGGGTAATGAAAAACTGTTTTTT.

The V gene is TRBV19, the J gene TRBJ2-2, with D perhaps matching TRBD1 (5 bases). Between the trimmed V and J ends, which lost 6 bases and 5 bases, there was a span of 10 bases. The germline V gene encodes CDR1 LNHDA and CDR2 SQIVND (reference sequence). This CDR3 has 13 residues. The CDR3 nucleotides are TGTGCCAGTAGGAAAAGGACAACCGGGGAGCTGTTTTTT. Amino acids: CASRKRTTGELFF.

This chain links TRBV27 with TRBJ2-7, with D possibly matching TRBD2 (5 bases). V lost 2 bases and J 0 bases, leaving 8 bases between the germline ends. CDR3 size: 14 residues. The germline V gene encodes CDR1 MNHEY and CDR2 SMNVEV (reference sequence). The CDR3 DNA is TGTGCCAGCAGTTTAATGGGGAGCTCCTACGAGCAGTACTTC. Translation gives CASSLMGSSYEQYF.

The chain is built from TRBV5-6 and TRBJ2-3; 8 nucleotides align to TRBD1. CDR3 size: 17 residues. V dropped 2 bases and J dropped 0; count of bases not matched to a gene: 8. The germline CDR1 and CDR2 sequences are SGHDT and YYEEEE. The CDR3 region has the DNA TGTGCCAGCAGCTTTACAGGGGGTTTTCACAGCACAGATACGCAGTATTTT. Its protein is CASSFTGGFHSTDTQYF.

V and J are TRBV13 and TRBJ2-3; D tentatively reads TRBD1 or TRBD2 (5 bases each). The CDR3 extends over 14 amino acids. The V gene's germline CDR1 is PRHDT and CDR2 FYEKMQ (reference sequence). The ends were cut back, 4 bases at V and 5 bases at J, with 13 bases in the middle. CDR3 in DNA: TGTGCCAGCAGCTCGAGTGGTGGGGGAGATACGCAGTATTTT. Its protein is CASSSSGGGDTQYF.

This chain links TRBV5-1 with TRBJ1-6; D not resolved. The germline V gene encodes CDR1 SGHRS and CDR2 YFSETQ. The CDR3 has 12 amino acids. Trimming cost V 5 bases and J 6 bases, with 6 bases left between them. The CDR3 region is CASRQLNSPLHF. In nucleotides, the CDR3 is TGCGCCAGCAGACAGCTTAATTCACCCCTCCACTTT.

The chain uses TRBV6-1 and TRBJ2-1, with TRBD2 as a possible D gene (5 bases). V was trimmed by 2 bases and J by 4 bases, leaving 12 bases between them. The CDR3 covers 15 residues. Germline lookup yields CDR1 MNHNS and CDR2 SASEGT. CDR3 coding DNA: TGTGCCAGCAGTGAACGAAGCGGAGATTACAATGAGCAGTTCTTC. This encodes CASSERSGDYNEQFF.

The gene calls are TRBV28 and TRBJ2-1; 8 positions agree with TRBD2. Trimming at V came to 6 bases and at J to 4 bases, leaving 8 bases not matched to a gene. This CDR3 comprises 15 residues. The germline V gene has CDR1 MDHEN and CDR2 SYDVKM. The CDR3 nucleotides are TGTGCCAGCAGGCCCTCGGCGGGAGGATACAATGAGCAGTTCTTC. Translated, it gives CASRPSAGGYNEQFF.

This clone was found a few times. The gene calls are TRBV18 and TRBJ1-5; perhaps TRBD1 as D (6 bases). Germline V gives CDR1 KGHSH, CDR2 LQKENI. The ends were cut back, 6 bases at V and 1 base at J, with 16 bases in the middle. The CDR3 is made up of 16 amino acids. The CDR3 bases are TGTGCCAGCTCCCATAGGGGGGGGTCGAGCAATCAGCCCCAGCATTTT. Encoded protein: CASSHRGGSSNQPQHF.

The J gene is TRBJ1-1, the V gene TRBV11-2; D unclear. This CDR3 is built from 13 residues. Germline CDR1 reads SGHAT; CDR2 reads FQNNGV. The germline V and J ends were trimmed by 5 bases and 0 bases, with 7 bases remaining between them. DNA for the CDR3: TGTGCCAGCAGCCGGGTTATGAACACTGAAGCTTTCTTT. Its protein is CASSRVMNTEAFF. Looking up the rest from reference TRBV11-2 and TRBJ1-1 gives the full variable domain: EAGVAQSPRYKIIEKRQSVAFWCNPISGHATLYWYQQILGQGPKLLIQFQNNGVVDDSQLPKDRFSAERLKGVDSTLKIQPAKLEDSAVYLCASSRVMNTEAFFGQGTRLTVV.

The chain uses TRBV15 and TRBJ1-5; D ambiguous. The germline CDR1 and CDR2 sequences are LNHNV and YYDKDF (reference sequence). Trimming removed 1 base from V and 6 bases from J, with 4 bases in between. This CDR3 is 12 amino acids long. CDR3 in amino acids: CATSRVAQPQHF. The CDR3 bases are TGTGCCACCAGCAGAGTCGCTCAGCCCCAGCATTTT.

The rearrangement joins TRBV6-5 to TRBJ2-5, with 11 bases aligning to TRBD1. The V gene end was trimmed by 7 bases and the J gene end by 7 bases; junction bases not matched to a gene: 8. The CDR3 covers 14 residues. Germline CDR1 is MNHEY and CDR2 is SVGAGI. CDR3 sequence: CASTEGTGGATQYF. CDR3 nucleotides: TGTGCCAGCACCGAAGGGACAGGGGGAGCGACCCAGTACTTC.

The chain is built from TRBV7-8 and TRBJ1-2; D possibly corresponds to TRBD1 (5 bases). This CDR3 comprises 13 residues. V lost 4 bases and J 8 bases, leaving 14 bases between the germline ends. The germline V gene encodes CDR1 SGHVS and CDR2 FQNEAQ. The DNA of the CDR3 is TGTGCCAGCAGCTGGCGGGGGGGTCGAGGCTACACCTTC. Protein: CASSWRGGRGYTF.

The chain carries TRBV7-6 and TRBJ2-2; TRBD1 might be the D (6 bases). The CDR3 is made up of 15 amino acids. CDR1 and CDR2 (germline): SGHVS, FNYEAQ. Trimming took off 5 bases at V and 3 bases at J, with 13 bases between the two ends. The DNA for the CDR3 is TGTGCCAGCAGCACGGACAGAGTGGACACCGGGGAGCTGTTTTTT. Protein product: CASSTDRVDTGELFF.

A note on this clone: A read error may produce the germline difference seen at one junction end. The V and J genes are TRBV27 and TRBJ2-1, with 11 bases fitting TRBD2. Germline V gene data show CDR1 as MNHEY and CDR2 as SMNVEV (reference sequence). The CDR3 has 16 amino acids. The CDR3 loop reads CASNLLAGGPRNEQFF. DNA of the CDR3: TGTGCCAGCAATTTATTAGCGGGAGGGCCGAGGAATGAGCAGTTCTTC.

The V and J genes are TRBV7-9 and TRBJ2-7; 13 bases are a match to TRBD2. The V and J ends lost 5 bases and 5 bases, in that order; junction bases with no gene match: 9. The V gene's germline CDR1 is SEHNR and CDR2 FQNEAQ (reference sequence). The CDR3 loop spans 16 amino acids. The CDR3 region is CASSAATGTSGNEQYF. The CDR3 DNA is TGTGCCAGCAGCGCCGCAACCGGGACTAGCGGGAACGAGCAGTACTTC.